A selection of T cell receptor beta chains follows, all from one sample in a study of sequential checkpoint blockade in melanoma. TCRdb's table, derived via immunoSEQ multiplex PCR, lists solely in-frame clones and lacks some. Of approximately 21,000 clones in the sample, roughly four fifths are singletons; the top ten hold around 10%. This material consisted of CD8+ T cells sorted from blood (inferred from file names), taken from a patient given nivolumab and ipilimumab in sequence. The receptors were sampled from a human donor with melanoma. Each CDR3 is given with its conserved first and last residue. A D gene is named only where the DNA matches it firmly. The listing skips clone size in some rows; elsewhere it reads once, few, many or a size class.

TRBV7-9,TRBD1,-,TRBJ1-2,CASSLESDRGGGYTF,TGTGCCAGCAGCTTAGAGTCCGACAGGGGAGGTGGCTACACCTTC
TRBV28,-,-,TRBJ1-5,CASSFLLSNQPQHF,TGTGCCAGCAGTTTTCTACTTAGCAATCAGCCCCAGCATTTT
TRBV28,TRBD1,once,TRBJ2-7,CASGDSSSYEQYF,TGTGCCAGCGGGGACAGCAGCTCCTACGAGCAGTACTTC
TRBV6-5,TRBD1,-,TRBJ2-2,CAVRRGQTTGELFF,TGTGCCGTACGTCGGGGACAGACGACCGGGGAGCTGTTTTTT
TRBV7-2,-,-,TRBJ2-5,CASSLAGRQETQYF,TGTGCCAGCAGCTTAGCGGGCAGACAAGAGACCCAGTACTTC
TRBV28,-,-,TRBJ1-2,CASSNPGVSNYGYTF,TGTGCCAGCAGTAACCCCGGGGTGTCTAACTATGGCTACACCTTC
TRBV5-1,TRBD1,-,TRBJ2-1,CASSFGTGEGLSSNEQFF,TGCGCCAGCAGCTTTGGGACAGGGGAAGGGCTATCAAGCAATGAGCAGTTCTTC
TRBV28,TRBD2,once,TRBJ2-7,CASSLFSGRGAYEQYF,TGTGCCAGCAGTTTATTTTCCGGGAGGGGAGCCTACGAGCAGTACTTC
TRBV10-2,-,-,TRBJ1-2,CASSVFGRESGEGYGYTF,TGCGCCAGCAGTGTATTTGGTCGCGAGTCGGGGGAAGGGTATGGCTACACCTTC
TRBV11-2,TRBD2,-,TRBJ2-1,CASSQGWTSGRNNEQFF,TGTGCCAGCAGCCAGGGGTGGACTAGCGGGAGAAACAATGAGCAGTTCTTC
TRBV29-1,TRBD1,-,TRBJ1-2,CSAGQVIDGYTF,TGCAGCGCGGGACAGGTGATAGATGGCTACACCTTC
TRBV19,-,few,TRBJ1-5,CASSPRGTLAVQPQHF,TGTGCCAGTAGTCCTCGCGGGACTTTGGCGGTTCAGCCCCAGCATTTT
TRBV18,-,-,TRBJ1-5,CASSPDSSNQPQHF,TGTGCCAGCTCACCCGACAGTAGCAATCAGCCCCAGCATTTT
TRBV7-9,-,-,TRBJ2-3,CASSPTRSFNTDTQYF,TGTGCCAGCAGCCCGACTCGTTCCTTTAACACAGATACGCAGTATTTT
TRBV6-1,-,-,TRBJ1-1,CASSERGTEAFF,TGTGCCAGCAGTGAACGGGGAACTGAAGCTTTCTTT
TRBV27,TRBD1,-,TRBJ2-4,CASSFVRDRVTKNIQYF,TGTGCCAGCAGTTTCGTCCGGGACAGGGTGACCAAAAACATTCAGTACTTC
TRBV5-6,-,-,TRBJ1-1,CASSLGGVNTEAFF,TGTGCCAGCAGCTTAGGGGGGGTGAACACTGAAGCTTTCTTT
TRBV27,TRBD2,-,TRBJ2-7,CASSLSGRGAYEQYF,TGTGCCAGCAGCCTTAGCGGGAGAGGGGCCTACGAGCAGTACTTC
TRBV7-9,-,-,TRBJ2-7,CASTPRGVSYEQYF,TGTGCCAGCACCCCCAGGGGAGTCTCCTACGAGCAGTACTTC
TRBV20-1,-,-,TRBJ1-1,CSARELTEAFF,TGCAGTGCTAGAGAATTAACTGAAGCTTTCTTT
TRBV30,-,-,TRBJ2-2,CAWSRGGANTGELFF,TGTGCCTGGAGTCGAGGGGGAGCGAACACCGGGGAGCTGTTTTTT
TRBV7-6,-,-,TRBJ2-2,CASSRRQGTGELFF,TGTGCCAGCAGCCGGCGGCAGGGAACCGGAGAGCTGTTTTTT
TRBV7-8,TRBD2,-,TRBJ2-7,CASSGRELRDQYF,TGTGCCAGTAGCGGGAGAGAACTACGAGATCAGTACTTC
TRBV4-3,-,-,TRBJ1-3,CASSQEGLGGNTIYF,TGCGCCAGCAGCCAAGAAGGTCTAGGTGGAAACACCATATATTTT
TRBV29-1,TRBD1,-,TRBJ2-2,CSVAGQSQNTGELFF,TGCAGCGTTGCGGGACAGAGTCAGAACACCGGGGAGCTGTTTTTT
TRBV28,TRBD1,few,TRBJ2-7,CASRTGGSYEQYF,TGTGCCAGCAGGACAGGGGGCTCCTACGAGCAGTACTTC
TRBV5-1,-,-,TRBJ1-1,CASSLRQERGEAFF,TGCGCCAGCAGCTTGAGACAGGAAAGAGGTGAAGCTTTCTTT
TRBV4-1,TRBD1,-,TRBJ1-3,CASSQEDTGANGNTIYF,TGCGCCAGCAGCCAAGAAGATACAGGGGCGAATGGAAACACCATATATTTT
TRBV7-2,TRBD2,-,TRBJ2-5,CASSRSTVLAGGETQYF,TGTGCCAGCAGCCGCTCGACGGTACTAGCGGGAGGGGAGACCCAGTACTTC
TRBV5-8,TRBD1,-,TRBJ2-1,CASSLAIFYRTGDNEQFF,TGTGCCAGCAGCTTGGCGATATTTTATAGGACAGGAGACAATGAGCAGTTCTTC
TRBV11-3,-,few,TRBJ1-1,CASSFGGGTEAFF,TGTGCCAGCAGCTTTGGGGGGGGGACTGAAGCTTTCTTT
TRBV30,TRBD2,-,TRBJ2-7,CAWRTRGGSYEQYF,TGTGCCTGGAGGACACGGGGGGGCTCCTACGAGCAGTACTTC
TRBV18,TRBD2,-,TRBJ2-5,CASSRASGGLETQYF,TGTGCCAGCTCACGGGCCTCGGGGGGTTTGGAGACCCAGTACTTC
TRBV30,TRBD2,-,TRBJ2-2,CAWGTSGPRELFF,TGTGCCTGGGGCACTAGCGGTCCCCGGGAGCTGTTTTTT
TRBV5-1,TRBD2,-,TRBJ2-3,CASSLGGGNTDTQYF,TGCGCCAGCAGCTTGGGGGGGGGAAACACAGATACGCAGTATTTT
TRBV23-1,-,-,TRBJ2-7,CASSQSRQSYEQYF,TGCGCCAGCAGTCAATCGAGACAGAGCTACGAGCAGTACTTC
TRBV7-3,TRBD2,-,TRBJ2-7,CASSLTAGRGEEQYF,TGTGCCAGCAGCTTAACTGCGGGGAGGGGTGAAGAGCAGTACTTC
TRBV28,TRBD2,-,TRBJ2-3,CASSIAGGGTDTQYF,TGTGCCAGCAGCATAGCGGGAGGCGGCACAGATACGCAGTATTTT
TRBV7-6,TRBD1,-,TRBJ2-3,CASSPRDRGTDTQYF,TGTGCCAGCAGCCCCCGGGACAGGGGGACAGATACGCAGTATTTT
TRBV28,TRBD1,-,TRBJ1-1,CASSLFTGVNTEAFF,TGTGCCAGCAGTTTGTTTACAGGGGTGAACACTGAAGCTTTCTTT
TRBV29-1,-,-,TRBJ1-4,CSVARGAEKLFF,TGCAGCGTTGCCCGGGGGGCCGAAAAACTGTTTTTT
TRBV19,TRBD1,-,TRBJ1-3,CASGDRAGNTIYF,TGTGCCAGTGGGGACAGGGCTGGAAACACCATATATTTT